This T cell receptor (beta chain) derives from a study of cytomegalovirus exposure and HLA in healthy donors. The CDR3 has 13 residues. Trimming removed 4 bases at V and 4 bases at J, with 11 bases between. CDR1 is SGHDT and CDR2 is YYEEEE in the germline V gene. The PCR was carried out with 60 Vbeta primers and 13 Jbeta primers. Using immunoSEQ multiplex PCR, the repertoire was profiled, and TCRdb retains in-frame clones only, with some absent. Seen here are about 85,000 clones, 75% to 85% observed once, and the top ten hold approximately 29%. The sample consisted of PBMCs. This chain joins TRBV5-6 and TRBJ1-2; D is unresolved. This receptor was identified in a man between 50 and 59 years old in good health and CMV-seropositive. Written as DNA, the CDR3 is TGTGCCAGCAGCCCTGCCCGGGGCTATGGCTACACCTTC. Amino acids: CASSPARGYGYTF. Complete variable domain (other parts from reference TRBV5-6 and TRBJ1-2): DAGVTQSPTHLIKTRGQQVTLRCSPKSGHDTVSWYQQALGQGPQFIFQYYEEEERQRGNFPDRFSGHQFPNYSSELNVNALLLGDSALYLCASSPARGYGYTFGSGTRLTVV.